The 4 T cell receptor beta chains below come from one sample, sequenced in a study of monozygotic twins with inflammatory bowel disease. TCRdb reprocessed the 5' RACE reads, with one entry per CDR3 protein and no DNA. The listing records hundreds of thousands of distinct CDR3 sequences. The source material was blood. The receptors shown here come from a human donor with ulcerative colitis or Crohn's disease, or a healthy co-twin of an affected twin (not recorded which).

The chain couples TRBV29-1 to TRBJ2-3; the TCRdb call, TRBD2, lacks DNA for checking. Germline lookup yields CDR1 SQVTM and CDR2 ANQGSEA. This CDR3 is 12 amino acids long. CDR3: CSSGGPTDTQYF.

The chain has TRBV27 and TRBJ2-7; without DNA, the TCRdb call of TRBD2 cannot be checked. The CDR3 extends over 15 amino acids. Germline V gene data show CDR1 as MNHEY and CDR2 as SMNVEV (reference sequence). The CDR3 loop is CASSGLAGATHEQYF.

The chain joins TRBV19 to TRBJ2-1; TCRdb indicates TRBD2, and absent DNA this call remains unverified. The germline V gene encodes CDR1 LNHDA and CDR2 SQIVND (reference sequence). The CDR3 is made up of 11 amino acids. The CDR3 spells CASSTRTLQFF. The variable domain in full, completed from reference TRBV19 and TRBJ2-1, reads DGGITQSPKYLFRKEGQNVTLSCEQNLNHDAMYWYRQDPGQGLRLIYYSQIVNDFQKGDIAEGYSVSREKKESFPLTVTSAQKNPTAFYLCASSTRTLQFFGPGTRLTVL.

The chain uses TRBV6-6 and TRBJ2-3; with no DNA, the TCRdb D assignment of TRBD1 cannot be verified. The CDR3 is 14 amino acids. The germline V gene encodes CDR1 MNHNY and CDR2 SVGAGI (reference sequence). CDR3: CASTLTGGSDTQYF.